This T cell receptor beta chain was retrieved from a study of cytomegalovirus exposure and HLA in healthy donors. The primer mix had 60 Vbeta and 13 Jbeta primers. Sequenced by immunoSEQ multiplex PCR; TCRdb stores in-frame clones only, minus some. The sample lists about 140,000 clones; 9.4% were seen once. The CDR3 totals 12 residues. In germline, CDR1 is SQVTM, CDR2 ANQGSEA. V dropped 4 bases and J dropped 4 bases, with 11 bases sitting between them. This TCR was sampled from a male donor in good health and CMV-seronegative. Specimen: PBMCs. The V call is TRBV29-1, the J call TRBJ2-7; possible D gene TRBD2, 5 bases. The CDR3, as DNA: TGCAGCGTTGTAAGCGGCAATTACGAGCAGTACTTC. This sequence encodes CSVVSGNYEQYF.